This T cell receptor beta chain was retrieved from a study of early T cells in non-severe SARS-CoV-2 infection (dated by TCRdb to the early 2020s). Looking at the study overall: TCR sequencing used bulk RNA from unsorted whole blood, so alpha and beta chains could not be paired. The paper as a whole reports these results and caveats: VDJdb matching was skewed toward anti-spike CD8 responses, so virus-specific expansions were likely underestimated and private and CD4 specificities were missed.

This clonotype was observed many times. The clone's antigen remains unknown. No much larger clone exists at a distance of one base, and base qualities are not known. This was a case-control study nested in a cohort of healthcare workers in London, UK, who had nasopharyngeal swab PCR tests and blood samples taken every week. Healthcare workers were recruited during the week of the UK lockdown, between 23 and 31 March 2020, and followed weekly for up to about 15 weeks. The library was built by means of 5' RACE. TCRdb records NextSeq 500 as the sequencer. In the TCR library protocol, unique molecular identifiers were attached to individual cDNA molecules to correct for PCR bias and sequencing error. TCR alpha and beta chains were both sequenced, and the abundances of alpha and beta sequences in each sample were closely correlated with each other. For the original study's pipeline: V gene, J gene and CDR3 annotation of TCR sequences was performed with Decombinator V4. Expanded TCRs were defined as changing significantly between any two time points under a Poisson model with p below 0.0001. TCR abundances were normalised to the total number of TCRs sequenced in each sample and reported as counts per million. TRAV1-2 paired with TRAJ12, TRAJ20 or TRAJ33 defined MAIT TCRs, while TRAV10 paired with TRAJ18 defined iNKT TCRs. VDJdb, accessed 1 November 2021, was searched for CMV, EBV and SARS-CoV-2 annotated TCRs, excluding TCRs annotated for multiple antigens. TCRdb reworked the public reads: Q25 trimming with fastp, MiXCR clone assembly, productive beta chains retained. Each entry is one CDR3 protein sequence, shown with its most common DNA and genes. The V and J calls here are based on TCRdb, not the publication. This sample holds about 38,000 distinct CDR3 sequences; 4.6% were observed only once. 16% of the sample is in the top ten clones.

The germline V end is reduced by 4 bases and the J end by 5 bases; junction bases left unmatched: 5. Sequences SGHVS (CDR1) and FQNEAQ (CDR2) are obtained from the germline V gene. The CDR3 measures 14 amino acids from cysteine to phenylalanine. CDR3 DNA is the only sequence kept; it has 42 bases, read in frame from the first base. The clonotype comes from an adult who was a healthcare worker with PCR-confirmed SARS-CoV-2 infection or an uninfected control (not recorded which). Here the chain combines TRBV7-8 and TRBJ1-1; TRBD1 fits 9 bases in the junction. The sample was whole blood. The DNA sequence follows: TGTGCCAGCAGCTCCGGGACAGGGAATACTGAAGCTTTCTTT. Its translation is CASSSGTGNTEAFF.